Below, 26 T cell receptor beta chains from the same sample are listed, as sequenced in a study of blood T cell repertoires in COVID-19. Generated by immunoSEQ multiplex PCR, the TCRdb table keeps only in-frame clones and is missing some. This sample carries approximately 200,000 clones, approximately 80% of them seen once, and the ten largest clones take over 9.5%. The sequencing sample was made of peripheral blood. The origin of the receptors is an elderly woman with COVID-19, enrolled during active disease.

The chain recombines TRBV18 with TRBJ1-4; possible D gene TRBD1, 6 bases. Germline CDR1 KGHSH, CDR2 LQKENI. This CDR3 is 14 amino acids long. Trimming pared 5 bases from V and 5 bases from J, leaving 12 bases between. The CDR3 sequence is CASSAGATNEKLFF. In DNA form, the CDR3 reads TGTGCCAGCTCAGCAGGGGCCACCAATGAAAAACTGTTTTTT.

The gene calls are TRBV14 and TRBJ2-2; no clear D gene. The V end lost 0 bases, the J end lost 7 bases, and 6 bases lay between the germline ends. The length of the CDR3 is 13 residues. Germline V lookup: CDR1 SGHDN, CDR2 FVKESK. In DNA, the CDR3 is TGTGCCAGCAGCCAAGAACTGGTCGGGGAGCTGTTTTTT. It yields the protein CASSQELVGELFF.

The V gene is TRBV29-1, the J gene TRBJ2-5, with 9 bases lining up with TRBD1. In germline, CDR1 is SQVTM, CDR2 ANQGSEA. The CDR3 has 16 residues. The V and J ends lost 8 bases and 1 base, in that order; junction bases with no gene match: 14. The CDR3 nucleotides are TGCAGCCCTGAAGGGGGACAGGGAAGAACCCAAGAGACCCAGTACTTC. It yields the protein CSPEGGQGRTQETQYF.

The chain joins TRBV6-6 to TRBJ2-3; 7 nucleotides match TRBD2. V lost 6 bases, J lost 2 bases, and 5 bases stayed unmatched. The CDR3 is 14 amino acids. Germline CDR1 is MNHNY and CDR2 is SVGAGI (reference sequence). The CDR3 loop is CASRREISTDTQYF. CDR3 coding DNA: TGTGCCAGCAGGCGGGAGATATCCACAGATACGCAGTATTTT.

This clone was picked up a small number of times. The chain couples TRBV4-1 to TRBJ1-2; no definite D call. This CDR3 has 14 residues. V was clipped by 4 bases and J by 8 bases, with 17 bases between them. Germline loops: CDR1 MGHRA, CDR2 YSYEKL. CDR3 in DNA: TGCGCCAGCAGCCCTACTGGGCAGTATGTGGGCTACACCTTC. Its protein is CASSPTGQYVGYTF.

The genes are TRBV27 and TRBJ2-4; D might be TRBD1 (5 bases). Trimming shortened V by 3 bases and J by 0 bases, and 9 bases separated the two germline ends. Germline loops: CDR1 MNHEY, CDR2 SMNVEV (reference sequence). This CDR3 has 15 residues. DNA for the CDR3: TGTGCCAGCAGTTTCGACAGCCTAGCCAAAAACATTCAGTACTTC. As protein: CASSFDSLAKNIQYF.

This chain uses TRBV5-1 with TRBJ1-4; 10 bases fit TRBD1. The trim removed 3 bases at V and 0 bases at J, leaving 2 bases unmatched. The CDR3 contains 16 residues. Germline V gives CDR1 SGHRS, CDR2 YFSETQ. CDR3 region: CASSYGQGATNEKLFF. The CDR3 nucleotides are TGCGCCAGCAGCTACGGACAGGGGGCAACTAATGAAAAACTGTTTTTT.

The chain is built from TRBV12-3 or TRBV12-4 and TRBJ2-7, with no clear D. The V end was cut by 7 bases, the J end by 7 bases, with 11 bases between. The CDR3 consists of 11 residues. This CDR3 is CASIPSKEQYF. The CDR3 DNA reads TGTGCCAGCATCCCCTCTAAGGAGCAGTACTTC.

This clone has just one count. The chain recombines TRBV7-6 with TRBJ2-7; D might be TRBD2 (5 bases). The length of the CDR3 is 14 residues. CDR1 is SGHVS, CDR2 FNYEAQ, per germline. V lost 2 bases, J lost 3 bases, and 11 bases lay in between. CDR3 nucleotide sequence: TGTGCCAGCAGCTTATGGAGCGGAAACTACGAGCAGTACGTC. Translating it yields CASSLWSGNYEQYV.

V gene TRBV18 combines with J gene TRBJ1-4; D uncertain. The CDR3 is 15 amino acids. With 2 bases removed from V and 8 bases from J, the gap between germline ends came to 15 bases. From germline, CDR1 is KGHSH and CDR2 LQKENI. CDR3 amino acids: CASSPGQIVNEKLFF. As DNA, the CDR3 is TGTGCCAGCTCACCAGGGCAGATCGTTAACGAAAAACTGTTTTTT.

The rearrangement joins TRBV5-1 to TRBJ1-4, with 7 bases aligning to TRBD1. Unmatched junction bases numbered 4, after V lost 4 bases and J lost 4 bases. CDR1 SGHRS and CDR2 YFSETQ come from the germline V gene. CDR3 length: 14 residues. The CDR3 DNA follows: TGCGCCAGCAGCAAGGGACAGAATAATGAAAAACTGTTTTTT. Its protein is CASSKGQNNEKLFF.

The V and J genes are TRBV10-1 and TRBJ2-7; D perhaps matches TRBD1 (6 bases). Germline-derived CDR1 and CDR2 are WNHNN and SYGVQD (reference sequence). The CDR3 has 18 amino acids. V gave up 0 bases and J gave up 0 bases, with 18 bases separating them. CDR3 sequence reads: CASSESDRSFKYSYEQYV. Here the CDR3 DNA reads TGCGCCAGCAGTGAGTCCGACAGGAGTTTTAAATACTCCTACGAGCAGTACGTC.

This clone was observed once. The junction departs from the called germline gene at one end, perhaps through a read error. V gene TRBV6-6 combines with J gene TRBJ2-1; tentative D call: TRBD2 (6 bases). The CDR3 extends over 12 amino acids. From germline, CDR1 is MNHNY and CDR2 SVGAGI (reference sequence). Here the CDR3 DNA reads TGTGCCAGCAGCCCTACGGGAGTAGCAACGATCTTC. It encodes CASSPTGVATIF.

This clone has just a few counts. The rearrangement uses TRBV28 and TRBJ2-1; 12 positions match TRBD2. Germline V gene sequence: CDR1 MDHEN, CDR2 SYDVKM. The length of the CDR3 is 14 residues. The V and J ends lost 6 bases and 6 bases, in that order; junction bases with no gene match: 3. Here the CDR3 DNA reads TGTGCCAGCAGCTTACTAGCGGGGGGCAATGAGCAGTTCTTC. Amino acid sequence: CASSLLAGGNEQFF.

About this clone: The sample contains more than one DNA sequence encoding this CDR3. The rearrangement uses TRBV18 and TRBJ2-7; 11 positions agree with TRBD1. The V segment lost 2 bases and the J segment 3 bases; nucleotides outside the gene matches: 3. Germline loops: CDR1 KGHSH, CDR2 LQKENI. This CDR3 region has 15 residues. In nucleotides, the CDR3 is TGTGCCAGCTCACCAACCGGGACAGGGGGCTACGAGCAGTACTTC. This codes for CASSPTGTGGYEQYF.

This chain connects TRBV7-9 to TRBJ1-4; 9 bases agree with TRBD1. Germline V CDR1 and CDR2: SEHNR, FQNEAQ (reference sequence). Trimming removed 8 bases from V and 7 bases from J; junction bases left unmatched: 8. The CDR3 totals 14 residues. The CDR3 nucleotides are TGTGCCAGCGCCGTACAGGGGGCGTTTGAAAAACTGTTTTTT. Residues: CASAVQGAFEKLFF. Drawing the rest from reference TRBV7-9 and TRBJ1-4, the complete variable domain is DTGVSQNPRHKITKRGQNVTFRCDPISEHNRLYWYRQTLGQGPEFLTYFQNEAQLEKSRLLSDRFSAERPKGSFSTLEIQRTEQGDSAMYLCASAVQGAFEKLFFGSGTQLSVL.

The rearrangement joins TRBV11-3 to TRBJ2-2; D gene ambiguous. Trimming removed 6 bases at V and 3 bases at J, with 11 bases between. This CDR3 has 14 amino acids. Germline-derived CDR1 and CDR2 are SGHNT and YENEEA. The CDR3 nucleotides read TGTGCCAGCAGTCCGAGCGCGTACACCGGGGAGCTGTTTTTT. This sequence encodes CASSPSAYTGELFF.

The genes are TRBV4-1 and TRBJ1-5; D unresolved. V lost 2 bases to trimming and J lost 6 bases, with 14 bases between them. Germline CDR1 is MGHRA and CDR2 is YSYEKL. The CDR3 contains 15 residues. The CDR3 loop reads CASSQNTQHGQPQHF. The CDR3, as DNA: TGCGCCAGCAGCCAAAACACACAACATGGTCAGCCCCAGCATTTT.

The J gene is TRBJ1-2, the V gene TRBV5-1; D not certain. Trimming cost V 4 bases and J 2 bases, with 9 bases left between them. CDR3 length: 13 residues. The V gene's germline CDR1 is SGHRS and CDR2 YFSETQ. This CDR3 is CASSEEGNYGYTF. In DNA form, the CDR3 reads TGCGCCAGCAGCGAGGAAGGCAACTATGGCTACACCTTC.

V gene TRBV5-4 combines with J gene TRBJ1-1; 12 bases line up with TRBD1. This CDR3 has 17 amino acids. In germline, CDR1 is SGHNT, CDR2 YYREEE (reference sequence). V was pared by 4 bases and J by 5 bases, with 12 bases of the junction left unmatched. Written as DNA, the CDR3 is TGTGCCAGCAGCGGTCCGAGGGACAGGGGGCTGGGAACTGAAGCTTTCTTT. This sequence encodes CASSGPRDRGLGTEAFF.

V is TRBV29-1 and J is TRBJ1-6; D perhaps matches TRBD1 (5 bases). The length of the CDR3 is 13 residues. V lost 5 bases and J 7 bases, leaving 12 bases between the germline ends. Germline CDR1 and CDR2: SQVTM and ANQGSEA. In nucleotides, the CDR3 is TGCAGCGTTAGTGACAGTTTGAATTCACCCCTCCACTTT. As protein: CSVSDSLNSPLHF.

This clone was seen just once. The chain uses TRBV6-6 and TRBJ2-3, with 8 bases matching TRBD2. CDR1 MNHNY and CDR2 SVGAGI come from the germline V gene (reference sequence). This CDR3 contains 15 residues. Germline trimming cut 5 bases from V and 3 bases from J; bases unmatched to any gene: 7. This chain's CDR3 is CASSPSGGGTDTQYF. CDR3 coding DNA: TGTGCCAGCAGTCCCTCCGGGGGGGGGACAGATACGCAGTATTTT.

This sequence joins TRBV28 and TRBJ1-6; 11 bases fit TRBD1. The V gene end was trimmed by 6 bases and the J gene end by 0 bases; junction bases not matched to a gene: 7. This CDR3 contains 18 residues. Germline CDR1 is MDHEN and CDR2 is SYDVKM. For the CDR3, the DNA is TGTGCCAGCAGAGAGGGGACAGGGGGACCCTCCTATAATTCACCCCTCCACTTT. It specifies CASREGTGGPSYNSPLHF.

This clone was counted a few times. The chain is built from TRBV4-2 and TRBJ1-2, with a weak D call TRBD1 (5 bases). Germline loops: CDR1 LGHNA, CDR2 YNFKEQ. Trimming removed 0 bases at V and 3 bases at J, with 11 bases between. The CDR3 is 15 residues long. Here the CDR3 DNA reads TGTGCCAGCAGCCAAGATCCCAGGGTTGACTATGGCTACACCTTC. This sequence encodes CASSQDPRVDYGYTF.

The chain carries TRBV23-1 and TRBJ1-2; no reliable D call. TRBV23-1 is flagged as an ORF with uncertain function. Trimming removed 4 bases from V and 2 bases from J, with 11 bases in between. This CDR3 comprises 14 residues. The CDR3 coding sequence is TGCGCCAGCAGTCGAAGGCGGCCCAACTATGGCTACACCTTC. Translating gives CASSRRRPNYGYTF.

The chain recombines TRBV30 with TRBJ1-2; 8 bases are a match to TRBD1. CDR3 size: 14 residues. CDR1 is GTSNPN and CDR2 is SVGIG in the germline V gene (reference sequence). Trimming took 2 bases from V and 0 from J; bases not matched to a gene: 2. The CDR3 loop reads CAWSMGQANYGYTF. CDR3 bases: TGTGCCTGGAGTATGGGACAGGCTAACTATGGCTACACCTTC.